The sequence of this T cell receptor (beta chain) was determined in a study of cytomegalovirus exposure and HLA in healthy donors. PCR primers comprised 60 Vbeta and 13 Jbeta primers. Generated by immunoSEQ multiplex PCR, the TCRdb table keeps only in-frame clones and is missing some. Of about 130,000 clones listed, about 74% are singletons. Details on this clone: Other DNA sequences of this sample code for an identical CDR3.

The TCR originated in a woman in her 50s in good health and CMV-seropositive. Sequencing was done on a sample of PBMCs.

CDR3 region: CASSLSGGGDTQYF. The CDR3 DNA is TGTGCCAGCAGTCTTAGCGGGGGAGGAGATACGCAGTATTTT. The V gene is TRBV27, the J gene TRBJ2-3, with 9 nucleotides matching TRBD2. The CDR3 length is 14 residues. Trimming at V came to 5 bases and at J to 5 bases, leaving 5 bases not matched to a gene. CDR1 and CDR2 from the germline V gene are MNHEY and SMNVEV (reference sequence).